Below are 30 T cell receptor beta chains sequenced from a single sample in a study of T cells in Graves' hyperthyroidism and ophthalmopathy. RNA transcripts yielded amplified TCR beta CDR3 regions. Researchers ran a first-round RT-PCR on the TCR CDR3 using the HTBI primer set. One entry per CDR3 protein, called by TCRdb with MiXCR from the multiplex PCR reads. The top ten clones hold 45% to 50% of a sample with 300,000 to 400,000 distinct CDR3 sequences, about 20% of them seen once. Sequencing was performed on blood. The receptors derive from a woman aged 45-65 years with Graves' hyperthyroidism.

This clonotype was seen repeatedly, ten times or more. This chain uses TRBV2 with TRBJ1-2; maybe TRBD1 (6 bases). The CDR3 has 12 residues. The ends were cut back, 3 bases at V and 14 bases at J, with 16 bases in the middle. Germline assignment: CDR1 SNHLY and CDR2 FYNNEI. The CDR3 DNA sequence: TGTGCCAGCAGTGAGGGTCACAGGGTAGAAACCTTC. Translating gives CASSEGHRVETF.

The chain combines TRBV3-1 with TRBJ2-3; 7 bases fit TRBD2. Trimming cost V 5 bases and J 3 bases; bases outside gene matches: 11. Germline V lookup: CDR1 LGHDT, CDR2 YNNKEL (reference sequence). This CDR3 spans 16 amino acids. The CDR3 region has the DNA TGTGCCAGCAGCTTCAATACGGGGGGACGGACAGATACGCAGTATTTT. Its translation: CASSFNTGGRTDTQYF.

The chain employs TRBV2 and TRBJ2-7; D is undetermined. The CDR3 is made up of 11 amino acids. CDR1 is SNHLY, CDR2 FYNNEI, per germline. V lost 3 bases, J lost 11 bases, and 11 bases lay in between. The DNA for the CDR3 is TGTGCCAGCAGTGATCAAGGCAAGGAGTACGTC. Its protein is CASSDQGKEYV.

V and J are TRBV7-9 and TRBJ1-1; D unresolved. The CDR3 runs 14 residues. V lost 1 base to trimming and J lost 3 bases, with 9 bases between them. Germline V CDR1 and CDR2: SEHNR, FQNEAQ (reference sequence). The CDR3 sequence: CASSLGWGDTEAFF. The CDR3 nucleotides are TGTGCCAGCAGCTTAGGATGGGGAGACACTGAAGCTTTCTTT.

In DNA form, the CDR3 reads TGTGCCAGCAGTTTATATCTGACAGCCGCTGAAGCTTTCTTT. Translating it yields CASSLYLTAAEAFF. The V call is TRBV28, the J call TRBJ1-1; tentative D call: TRBD1 (5 bases). The CDR3 runs 14 residues. With 1 base removed from V and 6 bases from J, the gap between germline ends came to 12 bases. Germline V CDR1 and CDR2: MDHEN, SYDVKM.

CDR3 sequence (DNA): TGTGCCAGCAGTGACCAGGGGACTGAAGCTTTCTTT. Protein product: CASSDQGTEAFF. The rearrangement links TRBV27 to TRBJ1-1; TRBD1 might be the D (6 bases). Trimming took off 5 bases at V and 5 bases at J, with 9 bases between the two ends. The CDR3 is made up of 12 amino acids. Germline V gene lookup returns CDR1 MNHEY and CDR2 SMNVEV (reference sequence).

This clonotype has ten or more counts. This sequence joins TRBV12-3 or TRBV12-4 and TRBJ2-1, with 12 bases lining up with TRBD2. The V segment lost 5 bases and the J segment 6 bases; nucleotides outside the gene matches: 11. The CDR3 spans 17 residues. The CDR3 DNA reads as TGTGCCAGCAGTCACCTCCCGACTAGCGGGAGAGGCAATGAGCAGTTCTTC. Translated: CASSHLPTSGRGNEQFF.

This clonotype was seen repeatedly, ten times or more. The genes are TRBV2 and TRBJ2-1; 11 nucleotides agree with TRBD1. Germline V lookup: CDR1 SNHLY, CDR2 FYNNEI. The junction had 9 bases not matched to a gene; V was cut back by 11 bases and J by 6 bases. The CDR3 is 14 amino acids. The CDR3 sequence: CASPGQGVGNEQFF. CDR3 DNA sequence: TGTGCCTCCCCGGGACAGGGGGTAGGCAATGAGCAGTTCTTC. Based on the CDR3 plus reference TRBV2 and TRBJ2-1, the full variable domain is EPEVTQTPSHQVTQMGQEVILRCVPISNHLYFYWYRQILGQKVEFLVSFYNNEISEKSEIFDDQFSVERPDGSNFTLKIRSTKLEDSAMYFCASPGQGVGNEQFFGPGTRLTVL.

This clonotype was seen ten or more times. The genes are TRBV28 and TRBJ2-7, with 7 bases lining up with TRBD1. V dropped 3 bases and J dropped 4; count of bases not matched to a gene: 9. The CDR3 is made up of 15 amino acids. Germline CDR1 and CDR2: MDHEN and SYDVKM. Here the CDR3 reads CASSFGWPGGYEQYF. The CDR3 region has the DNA TGTGCCAGCAGTTTTGGTTGGCCAGGGGGTTACGAGCAGTACTTC.

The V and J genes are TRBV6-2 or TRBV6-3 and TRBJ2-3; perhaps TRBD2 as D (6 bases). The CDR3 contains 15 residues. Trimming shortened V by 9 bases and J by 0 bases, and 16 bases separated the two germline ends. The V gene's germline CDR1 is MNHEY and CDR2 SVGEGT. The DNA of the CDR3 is TGTGCCAGTAGGAGGGCGCCTCTGAGCACAGATACGCAGTATTTT. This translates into CASRRAPLSTDTQYF.

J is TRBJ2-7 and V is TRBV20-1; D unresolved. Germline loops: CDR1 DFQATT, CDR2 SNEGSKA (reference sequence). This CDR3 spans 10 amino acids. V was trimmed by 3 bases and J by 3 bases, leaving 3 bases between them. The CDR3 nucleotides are TGCAGTGCTAGGGTCTACGAGCAGTACTTC. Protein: CSARVYEQYF.

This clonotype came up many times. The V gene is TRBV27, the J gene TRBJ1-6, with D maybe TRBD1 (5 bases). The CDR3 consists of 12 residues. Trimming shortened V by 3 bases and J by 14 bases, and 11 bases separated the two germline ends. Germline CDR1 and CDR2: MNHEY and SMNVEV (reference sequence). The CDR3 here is CASSLSGSALHF. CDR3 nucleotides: TGTGCCAGCAGTTTGTCAGGGTCGGCCCTCCACTTT.

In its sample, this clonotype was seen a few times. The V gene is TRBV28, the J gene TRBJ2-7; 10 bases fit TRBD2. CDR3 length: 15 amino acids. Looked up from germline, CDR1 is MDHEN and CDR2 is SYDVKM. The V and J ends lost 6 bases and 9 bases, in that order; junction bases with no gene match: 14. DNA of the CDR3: TGTGCCAGCAGCCCCCTACTAGCGGGGTCGCAAGTGCAGTACTTC. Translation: CASSPLLAGSQVQYF.

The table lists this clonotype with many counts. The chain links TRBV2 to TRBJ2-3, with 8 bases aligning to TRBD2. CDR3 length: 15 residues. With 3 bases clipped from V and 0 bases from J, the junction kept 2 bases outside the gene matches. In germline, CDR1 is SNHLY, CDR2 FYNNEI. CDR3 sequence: CASSDSSGSTDTQYF. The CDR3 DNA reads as TGTGCCAGCAGTGACTCTAGCGGGAGCACAGATACGCAGTATTTT.

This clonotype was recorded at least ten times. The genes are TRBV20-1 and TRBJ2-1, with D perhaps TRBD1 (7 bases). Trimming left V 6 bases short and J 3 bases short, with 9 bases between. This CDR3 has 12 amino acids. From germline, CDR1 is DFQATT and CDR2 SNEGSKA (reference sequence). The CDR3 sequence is CSARGDYNEQFF. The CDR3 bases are TGCAGTGCCAGGGGGGACTACAATGAGCAGTTCTTC.

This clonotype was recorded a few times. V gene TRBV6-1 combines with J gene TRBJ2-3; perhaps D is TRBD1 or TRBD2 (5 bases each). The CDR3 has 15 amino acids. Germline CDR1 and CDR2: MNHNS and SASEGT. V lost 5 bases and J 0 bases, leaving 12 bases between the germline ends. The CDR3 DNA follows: TGTGCCAGCAGTTTACGGGGCCAGAGCACAGATACGCAGTATTTT. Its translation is CASSLRGQSTDTQYF.

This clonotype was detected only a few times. The CDR3 DNA is TGTGCCTGGAGCGACAATATAGCGGGAATATTAGATACGCAGCATTTT. Translation gives CAWSDNIAGILDTQHF. The chain is built from TRBV30 and TRBJ2-3, with D hard to call. The J call may be incorrect, as the DNA end agrees better with TRBJ1-5. The CDR3 runs 16 residues. Germline V gene data show CDR1 as GTSNPN and CDR2 as SVGIG (reference sequence).

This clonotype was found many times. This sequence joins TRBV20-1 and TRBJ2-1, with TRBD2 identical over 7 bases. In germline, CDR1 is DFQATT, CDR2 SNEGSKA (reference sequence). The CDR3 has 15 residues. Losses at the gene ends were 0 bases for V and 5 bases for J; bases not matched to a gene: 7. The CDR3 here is CSARDPASGNNEQFF. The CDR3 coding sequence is TGCAGTGCTAGAGATCCAGCTAGCGGAAACAATGAGCAGTTCTTC.

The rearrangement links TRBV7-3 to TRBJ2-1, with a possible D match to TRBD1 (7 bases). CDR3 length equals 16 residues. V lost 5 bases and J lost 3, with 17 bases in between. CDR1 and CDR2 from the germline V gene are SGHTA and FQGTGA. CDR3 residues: CASSPGRGDRYNEQFF. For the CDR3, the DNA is TGTGCCAGCAGCCCCGGCAGGGGGGATCGCTACAATGAGCAGTTCTTC.

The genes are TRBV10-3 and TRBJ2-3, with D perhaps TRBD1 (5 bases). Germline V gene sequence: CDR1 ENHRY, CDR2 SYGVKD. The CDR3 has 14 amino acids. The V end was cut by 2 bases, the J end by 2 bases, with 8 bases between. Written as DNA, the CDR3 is TGTGCCATCAGTGAGGACAGTCTCACAGATACGCAGTATTTT. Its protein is CAISEDSLTDTQYF.

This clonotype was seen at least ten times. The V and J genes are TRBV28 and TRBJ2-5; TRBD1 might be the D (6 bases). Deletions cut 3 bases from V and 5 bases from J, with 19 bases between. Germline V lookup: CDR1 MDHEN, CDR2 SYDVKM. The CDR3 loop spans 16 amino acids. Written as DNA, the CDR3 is TGTGCCAGCAGTTTGAGGTCGGGACAACCCCATGAGACCCAGTACTTC. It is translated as CASSLRSGQPHETQYF.

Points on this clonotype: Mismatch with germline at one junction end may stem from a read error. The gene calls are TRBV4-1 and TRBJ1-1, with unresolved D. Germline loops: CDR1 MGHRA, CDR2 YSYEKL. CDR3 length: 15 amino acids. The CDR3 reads CASSPEEGLNTKAFF. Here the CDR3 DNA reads TGCGCCAGCAGCCCGGAGGAGGGTCTGAACACTAAAGCTTTCTTT.

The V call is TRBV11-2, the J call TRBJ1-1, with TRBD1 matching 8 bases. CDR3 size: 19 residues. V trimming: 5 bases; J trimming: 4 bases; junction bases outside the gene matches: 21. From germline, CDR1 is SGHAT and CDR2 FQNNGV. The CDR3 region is CASSPGGRRGRGQGTEAFF. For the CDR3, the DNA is TGTGCCAGCAGCCCCGGGGGTCGGAGGGGCAGGGGGCAAGGCACTGAAGCTTTCTTT.

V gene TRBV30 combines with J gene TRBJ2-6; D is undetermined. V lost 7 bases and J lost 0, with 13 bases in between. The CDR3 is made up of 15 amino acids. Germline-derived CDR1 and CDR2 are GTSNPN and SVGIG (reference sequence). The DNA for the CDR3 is TGTGCCTCGCAAGTCTCCAACTCTGGGGCCAACGTCCTGACTTTC. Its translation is CASQVSNSGANVLTF.

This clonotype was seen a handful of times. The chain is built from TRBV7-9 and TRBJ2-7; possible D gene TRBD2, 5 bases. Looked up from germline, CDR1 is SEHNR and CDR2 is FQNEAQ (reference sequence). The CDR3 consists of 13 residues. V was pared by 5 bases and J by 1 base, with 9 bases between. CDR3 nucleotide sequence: TGTGCCAGCAGCCTTACTAGTTCCTACGAGCAGTACTTC. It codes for CASSLTSSYEQYF.

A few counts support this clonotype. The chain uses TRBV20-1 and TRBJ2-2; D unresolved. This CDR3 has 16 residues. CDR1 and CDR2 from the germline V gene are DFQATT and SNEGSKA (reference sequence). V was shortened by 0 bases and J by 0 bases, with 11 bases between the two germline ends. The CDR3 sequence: CSARDLGSPNTGELFF. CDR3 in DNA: TGCAGTGCTAGAGATCTTGGTAGCCCGAACACCGGGGAGCTGTTTTTT.

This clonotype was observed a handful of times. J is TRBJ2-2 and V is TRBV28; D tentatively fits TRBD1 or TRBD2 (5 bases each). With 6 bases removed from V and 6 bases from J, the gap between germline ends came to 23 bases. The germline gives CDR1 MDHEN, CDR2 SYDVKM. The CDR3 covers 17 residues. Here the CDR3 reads CASSQIRGATKSGELFF. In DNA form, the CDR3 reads TGTGCCAGCAGCCAAATAAGAGGGGCCACGAAGTCCGGGGAGCTGTTTTTT.

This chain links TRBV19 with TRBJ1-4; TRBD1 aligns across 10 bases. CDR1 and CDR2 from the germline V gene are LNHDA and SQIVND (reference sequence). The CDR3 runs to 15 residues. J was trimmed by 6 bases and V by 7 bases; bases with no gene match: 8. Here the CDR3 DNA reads TGTGCCAGTACCAAGTGGGGACAGGGGCATGAAAAACTGTTTTTT. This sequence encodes CASTKWGQGHEKLFF.

CDR3 residues: CASSLFPGSMRETQYF. CDR3 DNA: TGTGCCAGCAGCTTGTTCCCAGGCTCTATGCGGGAGACCCAGTACTTC. This chain connects TRBV5-5 to TRBJ2-5; no clear D. Germline values: CDR1 SGHKS, CDR2 YYEKEE (reference sequence). V lost 1 base, J lost 5 bases, and 18 bases lay in between. This CDR3 is 16 amino acids long. Looking up the rest from reference TRBV5-5 and TRBJ2-5 gives the full variable domain: DAGVTQSPTHLIKTRGQQVTLRCSPISGHKSVSWYQQVLGQGPQFIFQYYEKEERGRGNFPDRFSARQFPNYSSELNVNALLLGDSALYLCASSLFPGSMRETQYFGPGTRLLVL.

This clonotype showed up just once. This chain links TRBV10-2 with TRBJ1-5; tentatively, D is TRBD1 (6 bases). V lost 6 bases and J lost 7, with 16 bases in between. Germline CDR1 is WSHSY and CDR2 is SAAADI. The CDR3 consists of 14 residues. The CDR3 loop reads CASSLTGTEQPQHF. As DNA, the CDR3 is TGCGCCAGCAGCCTCACAGGGACGGAGCAGCCCCAGCATTTT.